The 4 T cell receptor beta chains listed next were all sequenced from one sample in a study of blood T cell repertoires in COVID-19. Sequenced by immunoSEQ multiplex PCR; TCRdb stores in-frame clones only, minus some. The table has around 100,000 clones, about nine tenths seen once. Material for sequencing was peripheral blood. The receptors shown here come from a woman aged 45-65 years with acute or convalescent COVID-19.

The chain combines TRBV2 with TRBJ1-1; 8 bases match TRBD1. V trimming: 6 bases; J trimming: 4 bases; junction bases outside the gene matches: 19. The CDR3 runs to 18 residues. Germline loops: CDR1 SNHLY, CDR2 FYNNEI. The DNA of the CDR3 is TGTGCCAGCAGCCTCAGGAGGGACTCCGGGACAGGAGTCACTGAAGCTTTCTTT. Translated: CASSLRRDSGTGVTEAFF.

The rearrangement links TRBV7-2 to TRBJ2-2; D is unresolved. V was shortened by 1 base and J by 7 bases, with 13 bases between the two germline ends. Germline CDR1 reads SGHTA; CDR2 reads FQGNSA. The CDR3 is 15 residues long. CDR3 nucleotide sequence: TGTGCCAGCAGCTTAGTGATCTGGCATGACGGGGAGCTGTTTTTT. It specifies CASSLVIWHDGELFF. Supplemented by reference TRBV7-2 and TRBJ2-2, the full variable domain reads GAGVSQSPSNKVTEKGKDVELRCDPISGHTALYWYRQSLGQGLEFLIYFQGNSAPDKSGLPSDRFSAERTGGSVSTLTIQRTQQEDSAVYLCASSLVIWHDGELFFGEGSRLTVL.

V usage is TRBV10-3 and J usage is TRBJ2-1, with D possibly TRBD2 on 6 matching bases. V lost 8 bases to trimming and J lost 7 bases, with 15 bases between them. CDR1 and CDR2 from the germline V gene are ENHRY and SYGVKD. The CDR3 sequence is 13 residues long. CDR3 sequence (DNA): TGTGCCATCCGGACGGAGGGCCGGAATGAGCAGTTCTTC. It yields the protein CAIRTEGRNEQFF.

The rearrangement joins TRBV18 to TRBJ2-2, with 7 positions matching TRBD2. Germline V gene sequence: CDR1 KGHSH, CDR2 LQKENI. CDR3 length: 16 amino acids. V lost 10 bases and J lost 7; bases outside the gene matches: 18. CDR3 nucleotide sequence: TGTGCCACCTCGTCTAGAAGGAGCGGGACGTACGGGGAGCTGTTTTTT. Translated: CATSSRRSGTYGELFF.